This entry concerns a single T cell receptor beta chain. Antigen specificity is unknown. Anti-CD3/anti-CD28 beads served as a nonspecific positive control stimulus. CD4+ T cells upregulating both CD40 ligand and CD69 were sorted as responding cells. This entry comes from a study of persistence of HIV-infected CD4 T cells. Sequencing used immunoSEQ version 4 in survey mode. Method: immunoSEQ multiplex PCR; TCRdb's copy keeps in-frame clones and lacks some. The table shows about 46,000 clones, with about 90% occurring only once. Per the germline V gene, CDR1 is LNHDA and CDR2 is SQIVND (reference sequence). The CDR3 length is 12 residues. The V end was cut by 4 bases, the J end by 7 bases, with 11 bases between.

The rearrangement joins TRBV19 to TRBJ2-7, with D possibly being TRBD1 (5 bases). The clonotype comes from an adult woman with HIV who was CMV-seropositive. The sample consisted of CD4+ T cells sorted from PBMCs after roughly 18-hour stimulation, taken from a patient who received antiretroviral therapy. CDR3 DNA sequence: TGTGCCAGTAGTACCCGACAGCCAGAGCAGTACTTC. This translates into CASSTRQPEQYF.